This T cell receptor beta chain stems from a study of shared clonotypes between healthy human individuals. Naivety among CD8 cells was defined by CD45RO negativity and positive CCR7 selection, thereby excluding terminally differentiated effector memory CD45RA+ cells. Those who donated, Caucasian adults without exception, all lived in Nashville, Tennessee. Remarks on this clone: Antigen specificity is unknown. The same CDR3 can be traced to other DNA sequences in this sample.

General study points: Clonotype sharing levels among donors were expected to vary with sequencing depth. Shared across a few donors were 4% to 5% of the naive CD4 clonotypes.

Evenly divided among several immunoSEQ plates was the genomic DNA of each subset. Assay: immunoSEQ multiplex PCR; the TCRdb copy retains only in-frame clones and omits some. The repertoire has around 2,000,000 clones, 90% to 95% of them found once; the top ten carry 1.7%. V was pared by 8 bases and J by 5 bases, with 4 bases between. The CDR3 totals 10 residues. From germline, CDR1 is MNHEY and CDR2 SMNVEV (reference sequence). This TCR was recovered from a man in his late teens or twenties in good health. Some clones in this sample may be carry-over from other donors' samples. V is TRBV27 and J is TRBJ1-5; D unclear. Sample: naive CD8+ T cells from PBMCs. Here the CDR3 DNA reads TGTGCCAGCGGTCATCAGCCCCAGCATTTT. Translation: CASGHQPQHF.